This T cell receptor beta chain was recovered during a study of response to subunit inactivated influenza vaccine. Study results and limitations: Authors suggested that a seasonal influenza vaccination recruits few new T cells each time.

Comments on this clonotype: Its antigen is unidentified.

One entry per CDR3 protein results from TCRdb running MiXCR on the RT-PCR reads. The sample carries around 850,000 distinct CDR3 sequences, 18% recorded once. V lost 3 bases to trimming and J lost 1 base; unmatched junction nucleotides: 7. Germline V gene sequence: CDR1 DFQATT, CDR2 SNEGSKA (reference sequence). This CDR3 contains 16 residues. The chain joins TRBV20-1 to TRBJ2-3, with TRBD2 matching over 10 bases. The sequence was obtained from a middle-aged man who received an inactivated influenza vaccine. The sequences come from PBMCs from blood, collected roughly 5 days after vaccination. CDR3 in DNA: TGCAGTGCTAGGCAAGCGGGAGGGGGCGGCACAGATACGCAGTATTTT. This sequence encodes CSARQAGGGGTDTQYF.